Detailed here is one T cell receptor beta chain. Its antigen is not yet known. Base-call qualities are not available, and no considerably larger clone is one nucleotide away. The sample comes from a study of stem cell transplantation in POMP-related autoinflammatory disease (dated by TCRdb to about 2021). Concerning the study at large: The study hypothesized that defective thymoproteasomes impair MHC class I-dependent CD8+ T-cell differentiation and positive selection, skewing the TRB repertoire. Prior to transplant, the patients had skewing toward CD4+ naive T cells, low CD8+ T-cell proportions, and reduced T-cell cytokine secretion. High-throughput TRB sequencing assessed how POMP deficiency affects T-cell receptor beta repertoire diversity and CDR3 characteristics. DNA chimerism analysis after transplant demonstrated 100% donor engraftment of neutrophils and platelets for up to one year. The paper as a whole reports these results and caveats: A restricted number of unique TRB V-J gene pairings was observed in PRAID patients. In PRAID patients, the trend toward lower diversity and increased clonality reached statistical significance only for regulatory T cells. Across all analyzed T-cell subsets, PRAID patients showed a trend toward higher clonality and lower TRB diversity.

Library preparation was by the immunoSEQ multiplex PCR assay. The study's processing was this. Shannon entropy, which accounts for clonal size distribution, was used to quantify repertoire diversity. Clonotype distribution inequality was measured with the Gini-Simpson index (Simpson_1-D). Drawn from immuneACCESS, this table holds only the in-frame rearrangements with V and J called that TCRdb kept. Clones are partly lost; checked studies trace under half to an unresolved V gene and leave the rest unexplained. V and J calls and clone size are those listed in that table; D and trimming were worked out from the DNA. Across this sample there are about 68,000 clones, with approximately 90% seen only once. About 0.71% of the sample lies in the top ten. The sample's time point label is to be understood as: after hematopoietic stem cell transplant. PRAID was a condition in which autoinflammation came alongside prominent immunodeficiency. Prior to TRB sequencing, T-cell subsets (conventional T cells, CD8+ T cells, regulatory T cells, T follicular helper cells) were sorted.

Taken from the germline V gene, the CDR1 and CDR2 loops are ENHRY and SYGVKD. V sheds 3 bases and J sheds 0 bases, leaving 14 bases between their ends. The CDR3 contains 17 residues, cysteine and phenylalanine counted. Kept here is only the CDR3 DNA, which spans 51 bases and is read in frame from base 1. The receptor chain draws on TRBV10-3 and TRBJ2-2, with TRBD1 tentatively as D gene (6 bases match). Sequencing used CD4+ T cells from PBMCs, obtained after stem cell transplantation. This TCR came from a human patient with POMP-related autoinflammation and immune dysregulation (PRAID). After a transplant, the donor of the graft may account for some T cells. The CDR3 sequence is CAISDHRDTSNTGELFF. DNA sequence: TGTGCCATCAGTGACCACCGGGACACCTCGAACACCGGGGAGCTGTTTTTT.